The next 5 T cell receptor beta chains were all read from a single sample in a study of shared clonotypes between healthy human individuals. Terminally differentiated effector memory CD45RA+ cells were left out of the naive CD8 fraction, which was CD45RO-negative and positively selected for CCR7. Profiling relied on immunoSEQ multiplex PCR, and the TCRdb table lists in-frame clones only, not all of them. The table records roughly 2.1 million clones, 90% to 95% of them present only once. Sequenced sample: naive CD8+ T cells from PBMCs. The receptors originated from a man aged 18 to 35 in good health. Some clones in this sample may be carry-over from other donors' samples.

The chain is built from TRBV4-1 and TRBJ1-4; tentative D call: TRBD1 (5 bases). Germline CDR1 reads MGHRA; CDR2 reads YSYEKL. The V gene lost 2 bases and the J gene lost 3 bases, with 22 bases spanning the gap. This CDR3 is 19 amino acids long. The CDR3 bases are TGCGCCAGCAGCCAAAAACCACAGATAGGGTTGGGGGCTAATGAAAAACTGTTTTTT. Its protein product is CASSQKPQIGLGANEKLFF.

The CDR3 nucleotides read TGTGCCAGCTCCCAGGGAACGGGAGGGCCCCACGAGCAGTACTTC. Translation gives CASSQGTGGPHEQYF. V gene TRBV7-9 combines with J gene TRBJ2-7, with 8 positions matching TRBD2. The V segment lost 8 bases and the J segment 5 bases; nucleotides outside the gene matches: 14. Germline V gene data show CDR1 as SEHNR and CDR2 as FQNEAQ (reference sequence). This CDR3 spans 15 amino acids.

The gene calls are TRBV27 and TRBJ2-1; D is uncertain. Per the germline V gene, CDR1 is MNHEY and CDR2 is SMNVEV (reference sequence). Trimming left V 6 bases short and J 7 bases short, with 16 bases between. The CDR3 sequence is 14 residues long. The CDR3 protein is CASSPMPAANEQFF. CDR3 bases: TGTGCCAGCAGCCCCATGCCGGCGGCTAATGAGCAGTTCTTC.

The chain joins TRBV7-9 to TRBJ2-5; 7 bases align to TRBD1. The CDR3 is 15 amino acids. In germline, CDR1 is SEHNR, CDR2 FQNEAQ (reference sequence). V was clipped by 4 bases and J by 3 bases; unmatched bases: 8. The CDR3 region has the DNA TGTGCCAGCAGCTCCAGGTCCGGGACAGAAGAGACCCAGTACTTC. Translation: CASSSRSGTEETQYF.

This clone was detected only once. This chain connects TRBV7-2 to TRBJ2-7, with 13 bases that match TRBD2. V shed 3 bases and J 4 bases; nucleotides not matched to a gene: 6. CDR1 is SGHTA and CDR2 is FQGNSA in the germline V gene. This CDR3 is 16 amino acids long. CDR3 DNA sequence: TGTGCCAGCAGCTTCGGGACTAGCGGGATCTTGTACGAGCAGTACTTC. Amino acid sequence: CASSFGTSGILYEQYF.